Following are 25 T cell receptor beta chains from one sample sequenced in a study of identical twins. TCRdb reanalysed the 5' RACE reads using MiXCR and keeps one entry per CDR3 protein. Seen here are 450,000 or so distinct CDR3 sequences, approximately 25% observed once, and the top ten hold 2.9%. These data were also filed under a second study, of T cells expressing NK-cell markers.

The source material was CD4+ T cells sorted from blood. The receptors come from a woman aged 18 to 35 in good health.

This clonotype has a handful of counts. The chain links TRBV5-1 to TRBJ1-4; TRBD1 aligns across 10 bases. The germline CDR1 and CDR2 sequences are SGHRS and YFSETQ. This CDR3 comprises 17 residues. J gave up 7 bases and V 4 bases, and 13 bases lay outside the gene matches. Here the CDR3 DNA reads TGCGCCAGCAGCCATGGGACAGGGGCCGACGGGGGTGAAAAACTGTTTTTT. Its translation: CASSHGTGADGGEKLFF.

The gene calls are TRBV11-2 and TRBJ2-1; D is ambiguous. CDR3 length: 11 residues. V dropped 7 bases and J dropped 12 bases, with 13 bases sitting between them. Germline CDR1 SGHAT, CDR2 FQNNGV. The CDR3 sequence: CASIVDNTQFF. In DNA form, the CDR3 reads TGTGCCAGCATTGTTGACAATACGCAGTTCTTC.

This clonotype turned up a few times. The chain carries TRBV7-2 and TRBJ2-4; D unresolved. Trimming cost V 1 base and J 2 bases, with 3 bases left between them. The germline gives CDR1 SGHTA, CDR2 FQGNSA. The CDR3 loop spans 13 amino acids. The CDR3 DNA reads TGTGCCAGCAGCTTAGAGCCCAAAAACATTCAGTACTTC. It is translated as CASSLEPKNIQYF.

The chain recombines TRBV18 with TRBJ2-7; TRBD2 matches 9 bases. V dropped 1 base and J dropped 3; count of bases not matched to a gene: 4. The length of the CDR3 is 15 residues. CDR1 and CDR2 from the germline V gene are KGHSH and LQKENI. The CDR3 loop is CASSPQAGGHYEQYF. The DNA of the CDR3 is TGTGCCAGCTCACCACAAGCGGGGGGCCACTACGAGCAGTACTTC.

V gene TRBV30 combines with J gene TRBJ2-2; no reliable D call. CDR1 is GTSNPN and CDR2 is SVGIG in the germline V gene (reference sequence). The germline V and J ends were trimmed by 1 base and 2 bases, with 5 bases remaining between them. The CDR3 consists of 13 residues. CDR3 DNA sequence: TGTGCCTGGAGTGCCGGAAACACCGGGGAGCTGTTTTTT. Translating it yields CAWSAGNTGELFF.

The CDR3 DNA sequence: TGTGCCAGCAGCGTAGATGTGGGGAGGGGCACTGAAGCTTTCTTT. Translation gives CASSVDVGRGTEAFF. The V gene is TRBV9, the J gene TRBJ1-1; possibly TRBD1 for D (5 bases). Trimming stripped 0 bases from V and 4 bases from J, with 13 bases between. Germline V gene sequence: CDR1 SGDLS, CDR2 YYNGEE. The CDR3 runs to 15 residues.

The table lists this clonotype with a few counts. The J gene is TRBJ2-7, the V gene TRBV7-9; D possibly corresponds to TRBD1 (5 bases). Trimming pared 5 bases from V and 2 bases from J, leaving 13 bases between. This CDR3 spans 14 amino acids. Germline V gives CDR1 SEHNR, CDR2 FQNEAQ (reference sequence). This CDR3 is CASSPQDGPYEQYF. DNA for the CDR3: TGTGCCAGCAGCCCACAGGACGGCCCCTACGAGCAGTACTTC.

V is TRBV20-1 and J is TRBJ2-1; 13 positions match TRBD2. Trimming took 3 bases from V and 13 from J; bases not matched to a gene: 6. The germline V gene has CDR1 DFQATT and CDR2 SNEGSKA (reference sequence). This CDR3 is built from 13 residues. CDR3: CSASLLAGGLQFF. DNA for the CDR3: TGCAGTGCTAGCTTACTAGCGGGGGGGCTCCAGTTCTTC.

The chain carries TRBV12-3 or TRBV12-4 and TRBJ1-5; unclear D gene. V was pared by 5 bases and J by 6 bases, with 14 bases between. There are 14 residues in the CDR3. The CDR3 is CASSLRAPGQPQHF. DNA for the CDR3: TGTGCCAGCAGTCTCCGGGCGCCGGGTCAGCCCCAGCATTTT.

There are a few counts of this clonotype. The chain links TRBV5-1 to TRBJ2-1; 7 positions agree with TRBD2. The V and J ends lost 2 bases and 8 bases, in that order; junction bases with no gene match: 7. The CDR3 is 14 residues long. Germline V CDR1 and CDR2: SGHRS, YFSETQ. The CDR3 DNA follows: TGCGCCAGCAGCTTAGCGGGGTCCCACCATGAGCAGTTCTTC. Translated, it gives CASSLAGSHHEQFF.

CDR3 nucleotide sequence: TGTGCCAGCAGCTCCTTGCTAGCGGCGGGCCTCGGGGAGCTGTTTTTT. Amino acids: CASSSLLAAGLGELFF. The chain combines TRBV11-2 with TRBJ2-2, with 7 nucleotides matching TRBD2. V was clipped by 4 bases and J by 7 bases; unmatched bases: 12. The V gene's germline CDR1 is SGHAT and CDR2 FQNNGV. The CDR3 consists of 16 residues.

The chain uses TRBV9 and TRBJ2-3; D remains unclear. This CDR3 is built from 15 residues. Trimming removed 0 bases from V and 6 bases from J, with 14 bases in between. Germline assignment: CDR1 SGDLS and CDR2 YYNGEE. CDR3 DNA sequence: TGTGCCAGCAGCGTAGCGGCCTATCCGGACGATACGCAGTATTTT. Its translation is CASSVAAYPDDTQYF. Looking up the rest from reference TRBV9 and TRBJ2-3 gives the full variable domain: DSGVTQTPKHLITATGQRVTLRCSPRSGDLSVYWYQQSLDQGLQFLIQYYNGEERAKGNILERFSAQQFPDLHSELNLSSLELGDSALYFCASSVAAYPDDTQYFGPGTRLTVL.

This clonotype was detected a few times. V is TRBV5-1 and J is TRBJ2-3; the match to TRBD2 covers 8 bases. CDR1 is SGHRS, CDR2 YFSETQ, per germline. CDR3 length: 16 amino acids. J gave up 6 bases and V 3 bases, and 12 bases lay outside the gene matches. The CDR3 DNA reads TGCGCCAGCAGCTGGGGGACTAGTAATGGATTGGATACGCAGTATTTT. This gives the protein CASSWGTSNGLDTQYF.

This chain links TRBV27 with TRBJ2-7, with D possibly matching TRBD2 (6 bases). Germline lookup yields CDR1 MNHEY and CDR2 SMNVEV (reference sequence). Trimming removed 5 bases at V and 2 bases at J, with 13 bases between. The CDR3 spans 14 residues. In nucleotides, the CDR3 is TGTGCCAGCAGTCCATCGGACTATACCTACGAGCAGTACTTC. This gives the protein CASSPSDYTYEQYF.

This clonotype was seen a few times. CDR3 loop: CASSPQVGSRTGELFF. The CDR3 coding sequence is TGTGCCAGCAGCCCTCAGGTGGGGTCGCGAACCGGGGAGCTGTTTTTT. The genes are TRBV5-5 and TRBJ2-2, with D uncertain. CDR1 SGHKS and CDR2 YYEKEE come from the germline V gene (reference sequence). V lost 4 bases to trimming and J lost 5 bases, with 18 bases between them. This CDR3 has 16 residues.

This clonotype was observed at least ten times. J is TRBJ2-7 and V is TRBV3-1; a weak D match, TRBD2 (5 bases). The CDR3 consists of 14 residues. Trimming took 4 bases from V and 3 from J, leaving 13 bases between them. Germline CDR1 reads LGHDT; CDR2 reads YNNKEL (reference sequence). The CDR3 DNA reads as TGTGCCAGCAGCCGGTCTGGGAGCGGCTACGAGCAGTACTTC. Its translation: CASSRSGSGYEQYF.

The gene calls are TRBV27 and TRBJ1-5, with a possible D match to TRBD1 (5 bases). Germline-derived CDR1 and CDR2 are MNHEY and SMNVEV (reference sequence). The V and J ends lost 5 bases and 5 bases respectively, with 10 bases between them. CDR3 size: 13 residues. CDR3 nucleotide sequence: TGTGCCAGCAGTCCACAGGAGGATCAGCCCCAGCATTTT. Translation: CASSPQEDQPQHF.

This clonotype was found a few times. V is TRBV28 and J is TRBJ2-1; 10 nucleotides agree with TRBD2. Germline V lookup: CDR1 MDHEN, CDR2 SYDVKM. With 5 bases clipped from V and 10 bases from J, the junction kept 5 bases outside the gene matches. The CDR3 totals 13 residues. The CDR3 sequence is CASSAAGGGEQFF. In DNA form, the CDR3 reads TGTGCCAGCAGTGCAGCGGGGGGGGGAGAGCAGTTCTTC.

The chain uses TRBV5-8 and TRBJ2-3, with unresolved D. From germline, CDR1 is SGHTS and CDR2 YDEGEE. The CDR3 consists of 13 residues. V was shortened by 6 bases and J by 0 bases, with 8 bases between the two germline ends. This CDR3 is CASKGPSTDTQYF. The CDR3 nucleotides read TGTGCCAGCAAAGGACCCAGCACAGATACGCAGTATTTT. Variable domain in full (rest from reference TRBV5-8 and TRBJ2-3): EAGVTQSPTHLIKTRGQQATLRCSPISGHTSVYWYQQALGLGLQFLLWYDEGEERNRGNFPPRFSGRQFPNYSSELNVNALELEDSALYLCASKGPSTDTQYFGPGTRLTVL.

A few counts support this clonotype. J is TRBJ2-1 and V is TRBV7-9; D may be TRBD1 (6 bases). Between the trimmed V and J ends, which lost 7 bases and 5 bases, there was a span of 24 bases. Germline loops: CDR1 SEHNR, CDR2 FQNEAQ (reference sequence). The CDR3 has 17 residues. CDR3 DNA sequence: TGTGCCAGCACCCGACCCAATACCGGGACATCCGACAATGAGCAGTTCTTC. Translated: CASTRPNTGTSDNEQFF.

This sequence joins TRBV28 and TRBJ1-5, with D tentatively TRBD1 (6 bases). The CDR3 is 15 residues long. Trimming stripped 6 bases from V and 0 bases from J, with 12 bases between. Germline CDR1 is MDHEN and CDR2 is SYDVKM. DNA for the CDR3: TGTGCCAGCAGCCTCGGAGGGGGTAGCAATCAGCCCCAGCATTTT. Its protein is CASSLGGGSNQPQHF.

In its sample, this clonotype was seen a few times. V is TRBV30 and J is TRBJ2-7, with 11 bases fitting TRBD1. V lost 1 base to trimming and J lost 3 bases; unmatched junction nucleotides: 2. CDR1 GTSNPN and CDR2 SVGIG come from the germline V gene (reference sequence). The CDR3 has 14 amino acids. The CDR3 sequence is CAWSEDRGLYEQYF. The CDR3 bases are TGTGCCTGGAGTGAGGACAGGGGGCTCTACGAGCAGTACTTC.

The table lists this clonotype with a few counts. The V and J genes are TRBV6-2 or TRBV6-3 and TRBJ1-3, with D tentatively TRBD1 (5 bases). CDR3 length: 15 residues. V was cut by 5 bases and J by 0 bases, with 11 bases left in between. Germline V CDR1 and CDR2: MNHEY, SVGEGT. The chain's CDR3 is CASSAPGPSGNTIYF. CDR3 in DNA: TGTGCCAGCAGTGCTCCGGGGCCCTCTGGAAACACCATATATTTT.

The gene calls are TRBV20-1 and TRBJ2-1, with D hard to call. Trimming took off 0 bases at V and 8 bases at J, with 17 bases between the two ends. This CDR3 is built from 15 residues. The V gene's germline CDR1 is DFQATT and CDR2 SNEGSKA (reference sequence). The CDR3: CSARDPQTGGDEQFF. DNA of the CDR3: TGCAGTGCTAGAGACCCACAGACTGGTGGCGATGAGCAGTTCTTC.

In its sample, this clonotype was seen a few times. The genes are TRBV20-1 and TRBJ2-3; D call uncertain. V shed 6 bases and J shed 1 base, with 14 bases lying between them. This CDR3 has 14 amino acids. Per the germline V gene, CDR1 is DFQATT and CDR2 is SNEGSKA (reference sequence). CDR3 residues: CSALTAAGTDTQYF. In nucleotides, the CDR3 is TGCAGTGCCTTAACCGCAGCAGGCACAGATACGCAGTATTTT.